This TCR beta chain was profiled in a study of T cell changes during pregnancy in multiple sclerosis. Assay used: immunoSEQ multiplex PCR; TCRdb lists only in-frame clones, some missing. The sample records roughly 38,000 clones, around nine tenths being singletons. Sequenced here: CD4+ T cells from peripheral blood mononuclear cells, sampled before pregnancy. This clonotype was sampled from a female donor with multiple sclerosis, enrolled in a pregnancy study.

The DNA for the CDR3 is TGTGCCAGCAGTTTCTTTGGCGCTAGCGGGAGTTATGAGCAGTTCTTC. Its translation is CASSFFGASGSYEQFF. The chain recombines TRBV27 with TRBJ2-1, with 10 nucleotides matching TRBD2. The CDR3 covers 16 residues. Germline V gene lookup returns CDR1 MNHEY and CDR2 SMNVEV (reference sequence). The J segment lost 8 bases and the V segment lost 3 bases, leaving 10 bases of the junction unmatched.